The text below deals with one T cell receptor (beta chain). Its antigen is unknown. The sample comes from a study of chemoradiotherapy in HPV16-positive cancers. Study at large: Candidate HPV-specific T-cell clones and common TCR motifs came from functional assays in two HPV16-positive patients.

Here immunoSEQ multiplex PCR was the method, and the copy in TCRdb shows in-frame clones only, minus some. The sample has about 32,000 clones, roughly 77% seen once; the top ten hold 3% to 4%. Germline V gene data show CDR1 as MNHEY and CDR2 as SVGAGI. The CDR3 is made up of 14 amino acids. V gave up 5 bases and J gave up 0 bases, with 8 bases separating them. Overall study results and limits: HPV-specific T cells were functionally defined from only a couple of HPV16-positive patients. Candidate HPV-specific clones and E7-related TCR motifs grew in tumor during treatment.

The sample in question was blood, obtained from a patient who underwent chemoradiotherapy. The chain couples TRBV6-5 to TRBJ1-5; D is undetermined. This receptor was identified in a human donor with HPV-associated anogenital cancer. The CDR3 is CASSDRISNQPQHF. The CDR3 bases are TGTGCCAGCAGTGACCGAATTAGCAATCAGCCCCAGCATTTT.